These 5 T cell receptor beta chains were all obtained from the same sample, sequenced in a study of shared clonotypes between healthy human individuals. Repertoires were generated with immunoSEQ multiplex PCR, while TCRdb's copy carries only in-frame clones and drops some. The repertoire holds some 2,400,000 clones, approximately 96% seen once, with 0.1% to 0.15% in the top ten. Sequencing used naive CD4+ T cells sorted from blood. Regarding subset: CD45RA+ positively selected. The origin of the receptors is a young man in good health.

The gene calls are TRBV4-1 and TRBJ2-2, with D possibly called TRBD1 or TRBD2 (5 bases each). CDR3 length: 15 residues. Per germline, CDR1 MGHRA and CDR2 YSYEKL. The V end lost 0 bases, the J end lost 4 bases, and 9 bases lay between the germline ends. The CDR3 region is CASSQEVGVTGELFF. Here the CDR3 DNA reads TGCGCCAGCAGCCAAGAAGTGGGGGTCACCGGGGAGCTGTTTTTT.

This chain links TRBV7-2 with TRBJ1-2; D gene unclear. Germline assignment: CDR1 SGHTA and CDR2 FQGNSA. With 1 base removed from V and 4 bases from J, the gap between germline ends came to 10 bases. The CDR3 length is 14 residues. This CDR3 reads CASSLGSDSYGYTF. In DNA, the CDR3 is TGTGCCAGCAGCTTAGGTTCAGATTCCTATGGCTACACCTTC.

As concerns this clone: This CDR3 is also generated by other DNA sequences in the sample. The chain joins TRBV5-1 to TRBJ2-3; 10 nucleotides line up with TRBD2. The CDR3 extends over 15 amino acids. V lost 0 bases and J lost 6; bases outside the gene matches: 4. Looked up from germline, CDR1 is SGHRS and CDR2 is YFSETQ. The CDR3 region is CASSLGLAGADTQYF. CDR3 bases: TGCGCCAGCAGCTTGGGGCTAGCGGGGGCTGATACGCAGTATTTT. The full variable domain, completed using reference TRBV5-1 and TRBJ2-3, is KAGVTQTPRYLIKTRGQQVTLSCSPISGHRSVSWYQQTPGQGLQFLFEYFSETQRNKGNFPGRFSGRQFSNSRSEMNVSTLELGDSALYLCASSLGLAGADTQYFGPGTRLTVL.

Notes on this clone: In the same sample, other DNA sequences code for this CDR3. The chain employs TRBV27 and TRBJ1-1; D not certain. The CDR3 runs to 13 residues. Germline V gives CDR1 MNHEY, CDR2 SMNVEV (reference sequence). Trimming removed 3 bases at V and 1 base at J, with 6 bases between. CDR3 sequence reads: CASSFRENTEAFF. The CDR3 region has the DNA TGTGCCAGCAGTTTTAGAGAGAACACTGAAGCTTTCTTT.

The chain employs TRBV5-4 and TRBJ2-1, with 8 bases matching TRBD1. The CDR3 runs 12 residues. The V segment lost 2 bases and the J segment 8 bases; nucleotides outside the gene matches: 0. Germline CDR1 SGHNT, CDR2 YYREEE (reference sequence). This CDR3 is CASSLQGDEQFF. CDR3 DNA: TGTGCCAGCAGCTTACAGGGGGATGAGCAGTTCTTC.